The 17 T cell receptor beta chains below were found in one sample sequenced in a study of OX40 agonist ivuxolimab in advanced cancers. This table comes from immunoSEQ multiplex PCR, and its TCRdb copy is limited to in-frame clones, with some not included. This sample has tens of thousands of clones; roughly 80% occur once, and the top ten carry around 5%. The specimen was CD4+ or CD8+ T cells sorted from blood, collected in a trial of the OX40 agonist ivuxolimab. Receptor source: an adult with an advanced solid tumor such as melanoma, head and neck, liver or kidney cancer.

The V gene is TRBV4-1, the J gene TRBJ2-1, with 12 bases lining up with TRBD2. J was trimmed by 5 bases and V by 0 bases; bases with no gene match: 5. Germline CDR1 MGHRA, CDR2 YSYEKL. The CDR3 is 17 amino acids. The CDR3 sequence: CASSQDRTSGDNNEQFF. As DNA, the CDR3 is TGCGCCAGCAGCCAAGATCGGACTAGCGGGGATAACAATGAGCAGTTCTTC.

The chain joins TRBV13 to TRBJ1-1; TRBD1 matches 8 bases. The length of the CDR3 is 15 residues. Germline CDR1 and CDR2: PRHDT and FYEKMQ (reference sequence). V dropped 5 bases and J dropped 3; count of bases not matched to a gene: 8. This CDR3 reads CASSPEDRAHTEAFF. The CDR3 DNA reads as TGTGCCAGCAGCCCGGAGGACAGGGCGCACACTGAAGCTTTCTTT. Full variable domain (missing parts from reference TRBV13 and TRBJ1-1): AAGVIQSPRHLIKEKRETATLKCYPIPRHDTVYWYQQGPGQDPQFLISFYEKMQSDKGSIPDRFSAQQFSDYHSELNMSSLELGDSALYFCASSPEDRAHTEAFFGQGTRLTVV.

This chain connects TRBV5-1 to TRBJ1-5; D remains ambiguous. Germline values: CDR1 SGHRS, CDR2 YFSETQ. Trimming cost V 0 bases and J 10 bases, with 14 bases left between them. The CDR3 is made up of 14 amino acids. The CDR3 here is CASSLGQMGSPQHF. In DNA form, the CDR3 reads TGCGCCAGCAGCTTGGGGCAAATGGGGTCTCCCCAGCATTTT.

The CDR3 nucleotides read TGTGCCACCAGCAGACGAGGACAGGGGGATGGCGATCAGCCCCAGCATTTT. This translates into CATSRRGQGDGDQPQHF. The rearrangement uses TRBV15 and TRBJ1-5; 10 nucleotides match TRBD1. Losses at the gene ends were 2 bases for V and 5 bases for J; bases not matched to a gene: 9. Germline lookup yields CDR1 LNHNV and CDR2 YYDKDF (reference sequence). CDR3 size: 17 residues.

This chain joins TRBV27 and TRBJ2-7; D not certain. V was trimmed by 3 bases and J by 4 bases, leaving 13 bases between them. This CDR3 is built from 14 residues. The germline gives CDR1 MNHEY, CDR2 SMNVEV (reference sequence). The CDR3 coding sequence is TGTGCCAGCAGTTTCGCAGGCGATAGGTACGAGCAGTACTTC. Translating gives CASSFAGDRYEQYF.

This chain links TRBV5-4 with TRBJ2-5, with D hard to call. Per germline, CDR1 SGHNT and CDR2 YYREEE (reference sequence). CDR3 size: 14 residues. The V end was cut by 3 bases, the J end by 4 bases, with 13 bases between. This CDR3 reads CASSSPYEVETQYF. As DNA, the CDR3 is TGTGCCAGCAGCTCCCCCTATGAGGTAGAGACCCAGTACTTC.

The gene calls are TRBV7-9 and TRBJ2-3; a possible D gene is TRBD1 (6 bases). The CDR3 is 12 residues long. The V and J ends lost 6 bases and 9 bases respectively, with 13 bases between them. CDR1 is SEHNR and CDR2 is FQNEAQ in the germline V gene (reference sequence). The CDR3 reads CASSPAGETQYF. The CDR3 DNA reads as TGTGCCAGCAGTCCAGCAGGGGAGACGCAGTATTTT.

The V gene is TRBV7-8, the J gene TRBJ2-7; D is possibly TRBD1 or TRBD2 (5 bases each). The CDR3 has 15 residues. V was cut by 5 bases and J by 2 bases, with 16 bases left in between. Germline lookup yields CDR1 SGHVS and CDR2 FQNEAQ. DNA of the CDR3: TGTGCCAGCAGCCCCCATAGGGACGGTACCTACGAGCAGTACTTC. Its protein product is CASSPHRDGTYEQYF.

The chain combines TRBV5-1 with TRBJ2-2; D is possibly TRBD1 (5 bases). Germline-derived CDR1 and CDR2 are SGHRS and YFSETQ. Between the trimmed V and J ends, which lost 0 bases and 3 bases, there was a span of 12 bases. CDR3 length: 16 amino acids. CDR3 nucleotide sequence: TGCGCCAGCAGCTTGGTGGACACCCGACACACCGGGGAGCTGTTTTTT. Its protein is CASSLVDTRHTGELFF.

The rearrangement uses TRBV5-4 and TRBJ2-3; possible D gene TRBD1, 6 bases. CDR1 SGHNT and CDR2 YYREEE come from the germline V gene (reference sequence). This CDR3 is 15 amino acids long. V lost 6 bases and J 2 bases, leaving 16 bases between the germline ends. CDR3 loop: CASNIWTDFTDTQYF. The CDR3 DNA sequence: TGTGCCAGCAACATTTGGACAGATTTCACAGATACGCAGTATTTT. Combining the CDR3 with reference TRBV5-4 and TRBJ2-3 gives the whole variable domain ETGVTQSPTHLIKTRGQQVTLRCSSQSGHNTVSWYQQALGQGPQFIFQYYREEENGRGNFPPRFSGLQFPNYSSELNVNALELDDSALYLCASNIWTDFTDTQYFGPGTRLTVL.

This chain connects TRBV7-2 to TRBJ2-5; 11 nucleotides line up with TRBD1. This CDR3 spans 15 amino acids. V was clipped by 7 bases and J by 5 bases; unmatched bases: 9. Germline V gene sequence: CDR1 SGHTA, CDR2 FQGNSA. CDR3 loop: CASTLGQGARETQYF. The CDR3, as DNA: TGTGCCAGCACTCTCGGACAGGGGGCGCGGGAGACCCAGTACTTC.

The chain combines TRBV30 with TRBJ2-1, with 8 bases lining up with TRBD1. Germline V lookup: CDR1 GTSNPN, CDR2 SVGIG (reference sequence). The CDR3 is 15 amino acids. The trim removed 0 bases at V and 3 bases at J, leaving 4 bases unmatched. CDR3 DNA sequence: TGTGCCTGGAGTGTAGGGACAGGAAGCTACAATGAGCAGTTCTTC. It specifies CAWSVGTGSYNEQFF.

This chain links TRBV15 with TRBJ1-5; 7 nucleotides align to TRBD1. CDR3 size: 16 residues. CDR1 is LNHNV, CDR2 YYDKDF, per germline (reference sequence). The J segment lost 0 bases and the V segment lost 4 bases, leaving 6 bases of the junction unmatched. CDR3 coding DNA: TGTGCCACCAGCATAGGACAGGTCTATAGCAATCAGCCCCAGCATTTT. It encodes CATSIGQVYSNQPQHF.

This clone appeared once. The chain links TRBV18 to TRBJ2-3, with D perhaps TRBD1 (5 bases). V gave up 4 bases and J gave up 5 bases, with 13 bases separating them. CDR3 length equals 14 residues. Germline CDR1 is KGHSH and CDR2 is LQKENI. The DNA for the CDR3 is TGTGCCAGCTCACTCCTCGAAACAGGAGATACGCAGTATTTT. This encodes CASSLLETGDTQYF.

The chain joins TRBV6-5 to TRBJ2-1; D may be TRBD1 (6 bases). Trimming took 0 bases from V and 4 from J, leaving 10 bases between them. The germline gives CDR1 MNHEY, CDR2 SVGAGI. The CDR3 extends over 15 amino acids. CDR3 sequence reads: CASSYSRGSYNEQFF. The CDR3 coding sequence is TGTGCCAGCAGTTACTCGAGGGGGAGTTACAATGAGCAGTTCTTC.

The chain couples TRBV30 to TRBJ2-1; the D is unclear. V lost 3 bases and J 4 bases, leaving 16 bases between the germline ends. Germline values: CDR1 GTSNPN, CDR2 SVGIG (reference sequence). The CDR3 has 15 amino acids. In DNA, the CDR3 is TGTGCCTGGAGCGCCCTAATTAGTACTTACAATGAGCAGTTCTTC. Amino acid sequence: CAWSALISTYNEQFF.

This clone was observed many times. The chain employs TRBV6-6 and TRBJ1-5; D uncertain. Germline V gene lookup returns CDR1 MNHNY and CDR2 SVGAGI (reference sequence). Deletions cut 3 bases from V and 2 bases from J, with 8 bases between. The CDR3 contains 14 residues. The CDR3 DNA reads TGTGCCAGCAGTTATCGAAGCGGCAATCAGCCCCAGCATTTT. Amino acid sequence: CASSYRSGNQPQHF.